The sequence of this T cell receptor beta chain was determined in a study of response to subunit inactivated influenza vaccine. This clonotype was seen more than once but under ten times. Its antigen remains unknown. Each CDR3 protein gets one entry after TCRdb re-called the RT-PCR reads with MiXCR. The sample includes some 800,000 distinct CDR3 sequences, about 20% seen only once; the top ten take roughly a tenth. CDR3 size: 17 residues. CDR1 SGHRS and CDR2 YFSETQ come from the germline V gene. V shed 4 bases and J 6 bases; nucleotides not matched to a gene: 14. Study results and caveats: Authors suggested each seasonal flu vaccination may recruit only limited numbers of new T cells.

The sequence derives from a man over 45 who received an inactivated influenza vaccine. J is TRBJ2-1 and V is TRBV5-1, with 9 bases lining up with TRBD1. Sequencing used PBMCs from blood, obtained roughly 5 days after vaccination. DNA for the CDR3: TGCGCCAGCAGCCTGGGACAGGGTCACGGGGAAGTCAATGAGCAGTTCTTC. It is translated as CASSLGQGHGEVNEQFF.